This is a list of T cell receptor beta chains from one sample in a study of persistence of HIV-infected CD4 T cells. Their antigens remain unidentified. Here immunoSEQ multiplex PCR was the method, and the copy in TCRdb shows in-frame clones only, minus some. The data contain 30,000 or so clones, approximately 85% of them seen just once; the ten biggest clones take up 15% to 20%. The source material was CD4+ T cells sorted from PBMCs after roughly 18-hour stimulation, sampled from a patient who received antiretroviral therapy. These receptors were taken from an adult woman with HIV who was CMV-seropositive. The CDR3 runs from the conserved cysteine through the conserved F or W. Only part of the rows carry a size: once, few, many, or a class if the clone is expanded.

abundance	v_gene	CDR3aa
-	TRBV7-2	CASSLVDIIFSDRGYGYTF
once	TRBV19	CASSPKTGQGQYF
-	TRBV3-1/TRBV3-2	CASSQGVNEQFF
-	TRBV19	CASSEGSNQPQHF
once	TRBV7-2	CASSQGTGFEDTQYF
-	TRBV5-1	CASSLEDRALYGYTF
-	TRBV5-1	CASSLAGTGVGYTF
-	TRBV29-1	CSARIDMNTEAFF
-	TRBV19	CASSITGRLGTDTQYF
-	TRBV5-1	CASSLGGTGPGNTEAFF
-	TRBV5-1	CASSPGQGDTEAFF
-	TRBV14	CASRPYGGATYNEQFF
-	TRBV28	CASTSDVPTGGYTF
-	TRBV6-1	CASGDTGTGNGYTF
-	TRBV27	CASSPLRTGISYEQYF
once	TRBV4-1	CASSPERTGRKMNTEAFF
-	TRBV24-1	CATSQTGVSTDTQYF
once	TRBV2	CASNEQGPRDGYTF
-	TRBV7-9	CASSPAGGETQYF
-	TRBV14	CASSPWNYGYTF
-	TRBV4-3	CASSQETGFYGYTF
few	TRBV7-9	CASSLDQGLFAEAFF
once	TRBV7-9	CASSLGRDNEKLFF
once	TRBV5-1	CASSPEGGRAYEQYF
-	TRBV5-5	CASSLEGAESAEAFF
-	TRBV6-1	CASSAPTGRATDTQYF
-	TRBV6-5	CASSHQALNTEAFF
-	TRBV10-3	CAISQTAGNTIYF
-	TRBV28	CASSFRGYYEQYF
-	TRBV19	CASDNGVSYNEQFF
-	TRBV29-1	CSAVRGPEQYF
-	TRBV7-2	CASSKQAIQETQYF
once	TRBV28	CASSHLGELFF
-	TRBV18	CASSPLGAHYEQYF
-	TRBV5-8	CASRSRWETGVGYTF
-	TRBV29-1	CSVSAGQLTDTQYF
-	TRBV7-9	CATTGGAKNTEAFF
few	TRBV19	CASSPQGYEQYF
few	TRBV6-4	CASRQQAGGTGELFF
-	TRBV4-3	CASSQDPGGNYGYTF
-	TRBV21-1	CASGTGDRKDYGYTF
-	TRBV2	CASSGLMNTEAFF
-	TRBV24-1	CATSAGGVHGYTF
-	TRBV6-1	CASSPISGTEAFF
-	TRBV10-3	CAITVQGGTEAFF
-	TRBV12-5	CASGLGQGMNTEAFF